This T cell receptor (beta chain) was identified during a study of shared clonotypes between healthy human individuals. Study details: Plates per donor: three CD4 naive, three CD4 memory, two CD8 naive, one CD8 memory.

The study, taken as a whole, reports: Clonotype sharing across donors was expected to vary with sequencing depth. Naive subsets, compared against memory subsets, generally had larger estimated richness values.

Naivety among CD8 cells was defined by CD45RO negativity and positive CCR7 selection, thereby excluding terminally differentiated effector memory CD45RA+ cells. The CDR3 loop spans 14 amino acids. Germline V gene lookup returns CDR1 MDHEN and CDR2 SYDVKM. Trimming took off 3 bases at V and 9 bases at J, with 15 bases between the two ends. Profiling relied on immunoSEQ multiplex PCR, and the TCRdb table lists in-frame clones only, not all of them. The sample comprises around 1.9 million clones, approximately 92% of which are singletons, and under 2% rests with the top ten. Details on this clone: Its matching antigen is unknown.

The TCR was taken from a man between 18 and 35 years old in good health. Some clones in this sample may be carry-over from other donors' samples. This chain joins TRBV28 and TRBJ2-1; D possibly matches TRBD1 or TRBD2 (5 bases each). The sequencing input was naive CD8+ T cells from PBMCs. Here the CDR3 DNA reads TGTGCCAGCAGTTTCGTGGGTGAGGGGTTTGAGCAGTTCTTC. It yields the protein CASSFVGEGFEQFF.